A selection of T cell receptor beta chains follows, all from one sample in a study of control samples from healthy donors and cancer patients. This table comes from immunoSEQ multiplex PCR, and its TCRdb copy is limited to in-frame clones, with some not included. The repertoire holds 70,000 to 95,000 clones, with under 95% as singletons. The sequenced sample consisted of PBMCs. All receptors come from a woman aged 40-49 years with lung cancer. The CDR3 runs from the conserved cysteine through the conserved F or W. A D gene is named only where the DNA matches it firmly. Where a row states a size, it is once, few, many or the class of an expanded clone; other rows omit it.

j_call v_call clone_size d_call cdr3_aa cdr3_nt
TRBJ2-4 TRBV5-4 once . CASSLEASQKAKNIQYF TGTGCCAGCAGCTTGGAGGCCAGCCAAAAAGCCAAAAACATTCAGTACTTC
TRBJ2-3 TRBV19 . TRBD2 CASSITAGGGTDTQYF TGTGCCAGTAGTATAACGGCGGGGGGAGGCACAGATACGCAGTATTTT
TRBJ2-2 TRBV27 . . CASSPPRGALGTGELFF TGTGCCAGCAGTCCCCCCCGGGGGGCGCTGGGCACCGGGGAGCTGTTTTTT
TRBJ1-3 TRBV13 . TRBD1 CASSWGQGGSGNTIYF TGTGCCAGCAGCTGGGGACAGGGAGGCTCTGGAAACACCATATATTTT
TRBJ2-7 TRBV5-8 . . CASSLAWGLSYEQYF TGTGCCAGCAGCTTGGCTTGGGGGCTCTCCTACGAGCAGTACTTC
TRBJ2-7 TRBV21-1 . . CASSKNRVDEQYF TGTGCCAGCAGCAAGAACAGGGTTGACGAGCAGTACTTC
TRBJ1-5 TRBV12-5 . . CASGEIHQPQHF TGTGCTAGTGGGGAGATCCATCAGCCCCAGCATTTT
TRBJ1-2 TRBV4-1 . TRBD1 CASSQLPGQGNYGYTF TGCGCCAGCAGCCAACTACCGGGACAGGGAAACTATGGCTACACCTTC
TRBJ2-7 TRBV11-2 . . CASSFDFLASYEQYF TGTGCCAGCAGCTTCGATTTTTTGGCAAGCTACGAGCAGTACTTC
TRBJ2-1 TRBV2 . . CASTSNEQFF TGTGCCAGCACCTCCAATGAGCAGTTCTTC
TRBJ1-4 TRBV3-1/TRBV3-2 . . CASSQGGFNEKLFF TGTGCCAGCAGCCAAGGGGGGTTTAATGAAAAACTGTTTTTT
TRBJ1-1 TRBV19 . . CASSSLSLGRTEAFF TGTGCCAGTAGTTCCCTCTCTTTAGGGAGGACTGAAGCTTTCTTT
TRBJ1-1 TRBV5-4 . . CASSRRQGTNTEAFF TGTGCCAGCAGCCGCCGGCAGGGGACAAACACTGAAGCTTTCTTT
TRBJ1-1 TRBV5-6 . . CASSSWDTEAFF TGTGCCAGCAGCTCCTGGGACACTGAAGCTTTCTTT
TRBJ2-7 TRBV19 . TRBD1 CASSVGQGSHYEQYF TGTGCCAGTAGCGTAGGACAGGGAAGTCACTACGAGCAGTACTTC
TRBJ1-2 TRBV5-6 . TRBD1 CASSPGQGWGERGYTF TGTGCCAGCAGCCCGGGACAGGGATGGGGGGAGCGCGGCTACACCTTC
TRBJ2-1 TRBV2 . TRBD1 CASTPPGQGTYNEQFF TGTGCCAGCACTCCGCCGGGACAGGGGACCTACAATGAGCAGTTCTTC
TRBJ2-3 TRBV7-2 . . CASSLASRGTQYF TGTGCCAGCAGCTTAGCTAGTAGGGGTACGCAGTATTTT
TRBJ2-5 TRBV6-5 . . CASSYSGGTYGTQYF TGTGCCAGCAGTTACTCCGGAGGGACCTACGGGACCCAGTACTTC
TRBJ1-1 TRBV5-8 . . CASSLPGSGTEAFF TGTGCCAGCAGCTTGCCAGGGTCGGGCACTGAAGCTTTCTTT
TRBJ1-5 TRBV19 . TRBD1 CASSQQGGNQPQHF TGTGCCAGTAGTCAACAGGGGGGGAATCAGCCCCAGCATTTT
TRBJ1-3 TRBV6-1 . . CASSEASVLSGNTIYF TGTGCCAGCAGTGAAGCGTCAGTACTCTCTGGAAACACCATATATTTT
TRBJ2-7 TRBV12-5 once . CASSKEGTPVDEQYF TGTGCTAGTAGCAAGGAGGGGACCCCTGTCGACGAGCAGTACTTC
TRBJ1-4 TRBV6-5 . TRBD1 CASKAGGEKLFF TGTGCCAGCAAGGCAGGGGGCGAAAAACTGTTTTTT
TRBJ1-2 TRBV6-5 . . CASRQPAGTLYGYTF TGTGCCAGCAGACAACCAGCCGGGACCCTCTATGGCTACACCTTC
TRBJ1-1 TRBV7-9 once TRBD1 CASSSTGGMNTEAFF TGTGCCAGCAGCTCTACAGGGGGGATGAACACTGAAGCTTTCTTT
TRBJ2-1 TRBV5-6 . TRBD1 CASSAKDREQFF TGTGCCAGCAGCGCAAAGGACAGGGAGCAGTTCTTC
TRBJ2-7 TRBV24-1 . . CATSSTEAYEQYF TGTGCCACCAGTAGTACGGAAGCCTACGAGCAGTACTTC
TRBJ2-1 TRBV5-5 few . CASSPPHDHNEQFF TGTGCCAGCAGCCCCCCGCATGACCACAATGAGCAGTTCTTC
TRBJ2-1 TRBV27 once TRBD2 CASSFPPLAGGPGEQFF TGTGCCAGCAGTTTCCCTCCCCTAGCGGGGGGGCCAGGTGAGCAGTTCTTC
TRBJ2-1 TRBV19 . TRBD2 CASSSLAGTSYNEQFF TGTGCCAGTAGTAGTCTAGCGGGGACCTCCTACAATGAGCAGTTCTTC
TRBJ2-2 TRBV5-1 . TRBD1 CASSSIGQVGTGELFF TGCGCCAGCAGCTCTATCGGACAGGTGGGCACCGGGGAGCTGTTTTTT
TRBJ2-3 TRBV18 . . CASSPHRDTQYF TGTGCCAGCTCACCCCACAGGGATACGCAGTATTTT
TRBJ2-7 TRBV4-1 . . CASSQEYTDPTVEQYF TGCGCCAGCAGCCAAGAATACACTGACCCTACGGTTGAGCAGTACTTC
TRBJ1-1 TRBV9 . TRBD1 CASSVLPPGQSEAFF TGTGCCAGCAGCGTCTTACCCCCGGGACAGAGCGAAGCTTTCTTT
TRBJ1-2 TRBV2 . TRBD1 CASSDRDRGKGYTF TGTGCCAGCAGTGACAGGGACAGGGGGAAAGGCTACACCTTC
TRBJ1-2 TRBV5-6 few . CASSRMTGLSGYTF TGTGCCAGCAGCCGTATGACAGGACTTTCTGGCTACACCTTC
TRBJ2-4 TRBV7-2 once . CASSSGQLGGNIQYF TGTGCCAGCAGCTCGGGTCAATTAGGGGGAAACATTCAGTACTTC
TRBJ1-1 TRBV6-5 . TRBD1 CASSYTGEEAFF TGTGCCAGCAGTTACACAGGGGAAGAAGCTTTCTTT
TRBJ1-3 TRBV6-5 . TRBD1 CARGQGGTGNTIYF TGTGCCAGGGGACAGGGCGGGACTGGAAACACCATATATTTT
TRBJ1-6 TRBV2 . . CASSEMYRDNSPLHF TGTGCCAGCAGTGAAATGTACAGGGATAATTCACCCCTCCACTTT
TRBJ2-1 TRBV5-1 . TRBD1 CASSRGTGGNEQFF TGCGCCAGCAGCCGCGGGACAGGGGGGAATGAGCAGTTCTTC
TRBJ1-1 TRBV5-6 . . CASSLLVVGLNTEAFF TGTGCCAGCAGCCTCCTCGTCGTGGGCTTGAACACTGAAGCTTTCTTT
TRBJ1-1 TRBV3-1/TRBV3-2 . . CASSQDWPGGTEAFF TGTGCCAGCAGCCAAGATTGGCCGGGGGGGACTGAAGCTTTCTTT
TRBJ2-7 TRBV19 . TRBD1 CASSTLTGGYEQYF TGTGCCAGTAGTACCCTGACAGGGGGCTACGAGCAGTACTTC
TRBJ2-3 TRBV28 . . CASSHDPGAKQVTDTQYF TGTGCCAGCAGCCACGACCCGGGGGCCAAGCAGGTCACAGATACGCAGTATTTT
TRBJ2-1 TRBV3-1/TRBV3-2 . TRBD1 CASSPGGQTHINEQFF TGTGCCAGCAGCCCAGGGGGCCAAACCCACATCAATGAGCAGTTCTTC
TRBJ1-6 TRBV5-1 . . CASSPGRGRSLHF TGCGCCAGCAGCCCCGGGAGGGGGAGATCCCTCCACTTT
TRBJ2-7 TRBV18 . . CASSPAPGYEQYF TGTGCCAGCTCACCAGCTCCGGGTTACGAGCAGTACTTC
TRBJ1-3 TRBV10-3 . . CAIRRPGESGNTIYF TGTGCCATAAGACGCCCCGGGGAATCTGGAAACACCATATATTTT
TRBJ1-1 TRBV4-2 once . CASSQTKAGGRNTEAFF TGTGCCAGCAGCCAAACAAAGGCGGGAGGGCGGAACACTGAAGCTTTCTTT
TRBJ1-1 TRBV5-1 . TRBD1 CASGLTGGEEAFF TGCGCCAGCGGATTGACAGGGGGCGAAGAGGCTTTCTTT
TRBJ1-6 TRBV6-5 few . CASGTHGNSPLHF TGTGCCAGCGGGACCCACGGAAATTCACCCCTCCACTTT
TRBJ1-1 TRBV11-2 once . CASSLEFTEAFF TGTGCCAGCAGCTTAGAATTCACTGAAGCTTTCTTT
TRBJ2-1 TRBV6-5 once TRBD2 CASRHTSGGGNEQFF TGTGCCAGCAGACATACTAGCGGGGGCGGGAATGAGCAGTTCTTC
TRBJ2-7 TRBV5-5 . . CASSLDIQAYEQYF TGTGCCAGCAGCTTGGACATTCAAGCCTACGAGCAGTACTTC
TRBJ2-1 TRBV7-9 . . CASSLGSGHEQFF TGTGCCAGCAGCTTAGGGTCGGGTCATGAGCAGTTCTTC
TRBJ2-7 TRBV27 . . CASSFLPFGYEQYF TGTGCCAGCAGTTTTTTGCCCTTTGGATACGAGCAGTACTTC
TRBJ1-1 TRBV5-8 . TRBD1 CAADRDNTEAFF TGTGCCGCCGACAGGGATAACACTGAAGCTTTCTTT